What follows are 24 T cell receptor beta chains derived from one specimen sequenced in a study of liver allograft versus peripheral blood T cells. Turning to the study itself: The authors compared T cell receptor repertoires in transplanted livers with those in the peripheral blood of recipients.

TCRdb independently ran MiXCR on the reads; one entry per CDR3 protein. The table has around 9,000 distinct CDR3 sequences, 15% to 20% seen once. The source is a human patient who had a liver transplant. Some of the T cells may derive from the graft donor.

As DNA, the CDR3 is TGTGCCAGCAGTTTATCTACGGGGGCCATGAACACTGAAGCTTTCTTT. Translation: CASSLSTGAMNTEAFF. This chain uses TRBV27 with TRBJ1-1; D might be TRBD1 (6 bases). The CDR3 runs 16 residues. Trimming took 0 bases from V and 0 from J, leaving 11 bases between them. The germline V gene has CDR1 MNHEY and CDR2 SMNVEV (reference sequence).

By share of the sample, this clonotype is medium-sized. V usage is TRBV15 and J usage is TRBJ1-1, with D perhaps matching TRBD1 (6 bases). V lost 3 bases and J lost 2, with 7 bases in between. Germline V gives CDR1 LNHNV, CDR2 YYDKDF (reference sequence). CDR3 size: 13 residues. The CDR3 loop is CATSRDSNTEAFF. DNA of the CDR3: TGTGCCACCAGCAGGGACAGCAACACTGAAGCTTTCTTT. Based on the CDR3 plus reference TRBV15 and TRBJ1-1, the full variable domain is DAMVIQNPRYQVTQFGKPVTLSCSQTLNHNVMYWYQQKSSQAPKLLFHYYDKDFNNEADTPDNFQSRRPNTSFCFLDIRSPGLGDTAMYLCATSRDSNTEAFFGQGTRLTVV.

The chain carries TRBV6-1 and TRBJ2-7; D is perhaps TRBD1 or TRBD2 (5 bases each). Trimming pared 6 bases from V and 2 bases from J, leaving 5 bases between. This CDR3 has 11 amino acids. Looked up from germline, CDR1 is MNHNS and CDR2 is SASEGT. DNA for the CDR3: TGTGCCAGCAGGGGACCCTACGAGCAGTACTTC. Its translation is CASRGPYEQYF.

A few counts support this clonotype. The CDR3 reads CSARTAGENSYNEQFF. CDR3 DNA: TGCAGTGCTAGGACGGCGGGGGAAAACTCCTACAATGAGCAGTTCTTC. The chain is built from TRBV20-1 and TRBJ2-1, with 7 bases matching TRBD2. The CDR3 loop spans 16 amino acids. From germline, CDR1 is DFQATT and CDR2 SNEGSKA (reference sequence). V was pared by 3 bases and J by 0 bases, with 8 bases of the junction left unmatched.

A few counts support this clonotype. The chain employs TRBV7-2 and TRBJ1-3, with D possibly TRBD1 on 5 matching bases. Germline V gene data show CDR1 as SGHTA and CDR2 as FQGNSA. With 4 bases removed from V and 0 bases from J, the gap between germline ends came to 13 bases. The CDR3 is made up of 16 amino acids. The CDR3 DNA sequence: TGTGCCAGCAGCTCAGGGACCGGGATCTCTGGAAACACCATATATTTT. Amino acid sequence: CASSSGTGISGNTIYF.

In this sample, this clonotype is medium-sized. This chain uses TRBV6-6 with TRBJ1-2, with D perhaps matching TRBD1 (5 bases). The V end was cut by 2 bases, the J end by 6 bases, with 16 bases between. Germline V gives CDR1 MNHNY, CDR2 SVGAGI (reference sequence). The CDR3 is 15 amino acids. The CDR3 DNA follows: TGTGCCAGCAGTTACATACTGGTGGGGGGAGATGGCTACACCTTC. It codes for CASSYILVGGDGYTF.

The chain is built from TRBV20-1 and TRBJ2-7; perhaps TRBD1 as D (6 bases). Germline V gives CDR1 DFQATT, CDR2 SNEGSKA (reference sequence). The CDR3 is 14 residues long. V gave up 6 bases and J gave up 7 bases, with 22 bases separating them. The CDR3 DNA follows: TGCAGTGCCCCCACGAGCGGTTTAGGGGGTGAGCAGTACTTC. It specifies CSAPTSGLGGEQYF.

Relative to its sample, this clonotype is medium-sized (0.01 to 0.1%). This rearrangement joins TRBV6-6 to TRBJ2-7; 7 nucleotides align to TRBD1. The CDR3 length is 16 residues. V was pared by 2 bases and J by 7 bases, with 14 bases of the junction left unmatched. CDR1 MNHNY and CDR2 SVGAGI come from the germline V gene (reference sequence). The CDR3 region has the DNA TGTGCCAGCAGTTACGGGGACAGCCCCACAATCTGGGAGCAGTACTTC. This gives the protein CASSYGDSPTIWEQYF.

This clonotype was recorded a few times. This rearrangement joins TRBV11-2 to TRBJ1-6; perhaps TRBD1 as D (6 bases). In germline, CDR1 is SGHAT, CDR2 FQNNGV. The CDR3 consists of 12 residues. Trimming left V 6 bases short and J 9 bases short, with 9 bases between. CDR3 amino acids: CASSIQGSPLHF. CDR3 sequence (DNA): TGTGCCAGCAGTATACAGGGTTCACCCCTCCACTTT.

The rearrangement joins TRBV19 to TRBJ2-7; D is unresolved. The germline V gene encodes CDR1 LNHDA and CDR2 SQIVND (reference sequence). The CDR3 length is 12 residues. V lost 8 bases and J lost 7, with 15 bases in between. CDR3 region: CASSARPGEQYF. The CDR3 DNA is TGTGCCAGTTCTGCAAGACCTGGGGAGCAGTACTTC.

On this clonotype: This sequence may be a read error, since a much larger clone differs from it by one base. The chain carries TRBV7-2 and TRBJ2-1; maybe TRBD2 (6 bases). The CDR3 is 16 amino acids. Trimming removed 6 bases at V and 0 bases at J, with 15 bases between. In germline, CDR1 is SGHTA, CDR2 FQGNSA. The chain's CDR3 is CASSGDGDSSYNEQFF. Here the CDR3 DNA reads TGTGCCAGCAGTGGGGACGGGGACTCCTCCTACAATGAGCAGTTCTTC. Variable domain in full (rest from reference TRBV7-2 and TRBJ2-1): GAGVSQSPSNKVTEKGKDVELRCDPISGHTALYWYRQSLGQGLEFLIYFQGNSAPDKSGLPSDRFSAERTGGSVSTLTIQRTQQEDSAVYLCASSGDGDSSYNEQFFGPGTRLTVL.

The chain's CDR3 is CASSFTRIEAFF. DNA for the CDR3: TGTGCCAGCAGTTTTACCCGGATCGAAGCTTTCTTT. The chain couples TRBV12-3 or TRBV12-4 to TRBJ1-1, with unresolved D. V gave up 3 bases and J gave up 8 bases, with 10 bases separating them. CDR3 size: 12 residues.

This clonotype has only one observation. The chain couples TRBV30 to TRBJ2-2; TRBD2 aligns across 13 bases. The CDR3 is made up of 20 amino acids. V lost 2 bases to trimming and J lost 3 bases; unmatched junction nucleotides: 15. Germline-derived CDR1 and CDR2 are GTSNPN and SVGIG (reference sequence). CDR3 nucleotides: TGTGCCTGGAGTAGCCCCTTCAGAACTAGCGGGGGGGCCGACACCGGGGAGCTGTTTTTT. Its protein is CAWSSPFRTSGGADTGELFF.

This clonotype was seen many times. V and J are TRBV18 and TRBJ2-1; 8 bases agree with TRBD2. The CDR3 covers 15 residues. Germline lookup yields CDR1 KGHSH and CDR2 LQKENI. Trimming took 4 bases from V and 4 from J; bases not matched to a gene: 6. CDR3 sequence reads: CASSLRGAPYNEQFF. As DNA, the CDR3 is TGTGCCAGCTCACTGCGGGGGGCCCCTTACAATGAGCAGTTCTTC.

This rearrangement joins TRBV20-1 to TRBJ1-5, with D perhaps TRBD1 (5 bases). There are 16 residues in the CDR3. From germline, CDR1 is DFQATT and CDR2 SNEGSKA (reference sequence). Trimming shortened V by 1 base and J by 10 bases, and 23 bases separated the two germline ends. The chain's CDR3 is CSARATVGGPGSPQHF. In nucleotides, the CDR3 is TGCAGTGCTAGAGCCACGGTGGGGGGTCCCGGATCTCCCCAGCATTTT.

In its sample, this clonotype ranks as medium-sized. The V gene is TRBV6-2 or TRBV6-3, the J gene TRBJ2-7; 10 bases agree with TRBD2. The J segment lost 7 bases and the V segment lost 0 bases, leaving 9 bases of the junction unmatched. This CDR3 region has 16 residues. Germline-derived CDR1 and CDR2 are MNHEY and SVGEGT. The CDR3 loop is CASSYSKLAGPGEQYF. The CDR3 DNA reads TGTGCCAGCAGTTACTCGAAACTAGCGGGGCCCGGGGAGCAGTACTTC.

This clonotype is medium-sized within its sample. CDR3 in amino acids: CASRGYRTRTTEAFF. The CDR3 nucleotides are TGTGCCAGCCGTGGGTACCGAACGCGGACGACTGAAGCTTTCTTT. The chain has TRBV5-6 and TRBJ1-1; D is ambiguous. The CDR3 runs 15 residues. Germline V gene data show CDR1 as SGHDT and CDR2 as YYEEEE. The germline V and J ends were trimmed by 7 bases and 5 bases, with 21 bases remaining between them.

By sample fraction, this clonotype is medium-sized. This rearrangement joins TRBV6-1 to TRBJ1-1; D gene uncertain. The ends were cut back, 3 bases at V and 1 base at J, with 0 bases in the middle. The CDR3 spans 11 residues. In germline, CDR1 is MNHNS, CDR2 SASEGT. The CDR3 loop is CASSENTEAFF. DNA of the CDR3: TGTGCCAGCAGTGAGAACACTGAAGCTTTCTTT.

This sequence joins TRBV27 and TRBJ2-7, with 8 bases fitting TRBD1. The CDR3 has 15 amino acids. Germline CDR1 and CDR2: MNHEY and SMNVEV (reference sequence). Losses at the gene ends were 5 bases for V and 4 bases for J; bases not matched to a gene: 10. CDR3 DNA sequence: TGTGCCAGCAGTCCGGACCGGGACAGGTATTACGAGCAGTACTTC. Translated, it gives CASSPDRDRYYEQYF.

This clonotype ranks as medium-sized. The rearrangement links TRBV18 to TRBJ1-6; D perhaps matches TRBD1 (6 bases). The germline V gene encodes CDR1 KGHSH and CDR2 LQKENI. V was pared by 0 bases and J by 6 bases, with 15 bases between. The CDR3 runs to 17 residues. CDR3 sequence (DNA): TGTGCCAGCTCACCACCGGATCCTCAGGGGTTTAATTCACCCCTCCACTTT. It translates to CASSPPDPQGFNSPLHF.

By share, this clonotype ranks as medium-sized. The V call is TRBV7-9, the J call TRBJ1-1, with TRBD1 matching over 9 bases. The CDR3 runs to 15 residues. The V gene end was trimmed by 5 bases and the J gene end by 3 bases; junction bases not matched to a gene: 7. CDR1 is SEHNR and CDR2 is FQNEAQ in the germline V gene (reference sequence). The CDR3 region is CASSHLGTGHTEAFF. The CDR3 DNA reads TGTGCCAGCAGCCATCTAGGGACAGGGCACACTGAAGCTTTCTTT. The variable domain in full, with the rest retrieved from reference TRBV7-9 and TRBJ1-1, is DTGVSQNPRHKITKRGQNVTFRCDPISEHNRLYWYRQTLGQGPEFLTYFQNEAQLEKSRLLSDRFSAERPKGSFSTLEIQRTEQGDSAMYLCASSHLGTGHTEAFFGQGTRLTVV.

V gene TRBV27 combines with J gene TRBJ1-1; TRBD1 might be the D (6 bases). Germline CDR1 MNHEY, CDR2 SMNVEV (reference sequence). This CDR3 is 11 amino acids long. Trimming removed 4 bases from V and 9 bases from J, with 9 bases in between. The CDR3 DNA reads TGTGCCAGCAGTTGGCAGGGGAAAGCTTTCTTT. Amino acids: CASSWQGKAFF.

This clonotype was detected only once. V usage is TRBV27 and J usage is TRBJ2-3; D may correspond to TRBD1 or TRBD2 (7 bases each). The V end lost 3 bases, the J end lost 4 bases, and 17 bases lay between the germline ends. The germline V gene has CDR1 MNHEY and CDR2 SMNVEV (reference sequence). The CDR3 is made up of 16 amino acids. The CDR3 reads CASSFQLRGGPDTQYF. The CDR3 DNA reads TGTGCCAGCAGTTTCCAACTCAGGGGGGGTCCAGATACGCAGTATTTT.

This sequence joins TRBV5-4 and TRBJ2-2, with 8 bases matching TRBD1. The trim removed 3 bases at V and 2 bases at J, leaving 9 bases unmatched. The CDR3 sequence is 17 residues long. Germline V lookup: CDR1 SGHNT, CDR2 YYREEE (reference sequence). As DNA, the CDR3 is TGTGCCAGCAGCTCTCCGGGACAGGATTTAAACACCGGGGAGCTGTTTTTT. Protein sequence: CASSSPGQDLNTGELFF.